This T cell receptor beta chain was sequenced in a study of OX40 agonist ivuxolimab in advanced cancers. Concerning the study at large: Ivuxolimab was a fully human IgG2 agonistic monoclonal antibody targeting the costimulatory receptor OX40 (CD134). Intravenous ivuxolimab was administered to patients every 2 weeks at six dose levels: 0.01, 0.1, 0.3, 1.5, 3 and 10 mg/kg. Of the 50 or so patients in dose escalation, about 20 had hepatocellular carcinoma, approximately 15 had melanoma, 9 had renal cell carcinoma and 9 had head and neck cancer. A male proportion of under 85% and a mean age of approximately 62 years, ranging from about 23 to 90, were recorded for the dose-escalation cohort. Patients were allowed to have had prior anti-PD-1, anti-PD-L1 or anti-CTLA-4 therapy, and 40% of the dose-escalation patients had been treated with checkpoint inhibitors. Partial responses occurred in three dose-escalation patients, of whom one had hepatocellular carcinoma and two had cutaneous melanoma. The purpose of peripheral TCRbeta sequencing was to test whether ivuxolimab changed TCR sequence diversity and led to clonal T-cell expansion. The paper reports the monotherapy dose-escalation portion (N ≈ 50 patients) of the phase I ivuxolimab trial. Study-level results and caveats: After ivuxolimab, CD8+ T cells had more expanded clones than CD4+ T cells on average. In the 0.1-3.0 mg/kg groups, partial responders had among the lowest normalized peripheral clonal expansion, particularly in CD8+ T cells. Clonal expansion of both CD4+ and CD8+ blood T cells was observed from baseline to week 6 at doses 0.1 to 3.0 mg/kg. Low levels of normalized T-cell clonal expansion were also seen in some patients who did not respond. The antigen specificity of the peripheral T cells that underwent clonal expansion was not determined.

V was cut back by 6 bases and J by 1 base, leaving a gap of 9 bases between them. The CDR3, cysteine through phenylalanine, is 13 amino acids long. Of all the DNA, just the CDR3 is kept, 39 bases in frame from base 1. Sequences SNHLY (CDR1) and FYNNEI (CDR2) are obtained from the germline V gene. Turning to this clone: This receptor's antigen is unknown. One base away there is no much larger clone; base qualities are not given.

Patients with autoimmune disease history or receiving systemic immunosuppression were excluded from the trial. In every dose cohort, peripheral blood was drawn for TCR sequencing at baseline, cycle 4 day 1, and cycle 7 day 1. Samples were obtained from an open-label, multicenter, first-in-human phase I dose-escalation trial of ivuxolimab. The trial enrolled adults with locally advanced or metastatic head and neck squamous cell, hepatocellular, melanoma or renal cell carcinoma. Before TCR sequencing, CD4+ and CD8+ T cells were separately sorted from peripheral blood. Genomic DNA was extracted from sorted cells for sequencing of the TCRbeta CDR3 region. The immunoSEQ Assay was used to sequence the TCRbeta CDR3 regions. TCRdb re-hosts the immuneACCESS table, in-frame sequences only. Its copies lack some clones; in the studies checked, an unresolved V gene accounts for under half of them, and the cause for the rest is not known. The sample records more than 50,000 clones, 85% to 90% of which are singletons. 12% of the sample goes to the ten largest clones.

Here the chain combines TRBV2 and TRBJ1-1; there is no confident call for the D gene. Sequenced material: CD4+ or CD8+ T cells sorted from blood, taken in a trial of the OX40 agonist ivuxolimab. The TCR comes from an adult with an advanced solid tumor such as melanoma, head and neck, liver or kidney cancer. The CDR3 amino acid sequence is: CASRLGRNTEAFF. The base sequence is TGTGCCAGCAGACTCGGGCGGAACACTGAAGCTTTCTTT. The reference TRBV2 and TRBJ1-1 proteins fill in what lies around the CDR3, so the full variable domain reads EPEVTQTPSHQVTQMGQEVILRCVPISNHLYFYWYRQILGQKVEFLVSFYNNEISEKSEIFDDQFSVERPDGSNFTLKIRSTKLEDSAMYFCASRLGRNTEAFFGQGTRLTVV.